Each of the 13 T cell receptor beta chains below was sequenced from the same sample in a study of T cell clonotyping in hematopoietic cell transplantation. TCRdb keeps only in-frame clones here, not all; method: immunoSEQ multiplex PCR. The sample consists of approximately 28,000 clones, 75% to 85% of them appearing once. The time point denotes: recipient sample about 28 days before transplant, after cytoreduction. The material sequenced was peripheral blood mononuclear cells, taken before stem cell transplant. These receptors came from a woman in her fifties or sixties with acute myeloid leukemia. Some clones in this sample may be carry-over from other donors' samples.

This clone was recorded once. CDR3 sequence reads: CASSPTSGPTYEQYF. For the CDR3, the DNA is TGTGCCAGTAGCCCGACTAGCGGTCCCACCTACGAGCAGTACTTC. The chain employs TRBV19 and TRBJ2-7; 9 positions agree with TRBD2. Losses at the gene ends were 6 bases for V and 2 bases for J; bases not matched to a gene: 8. CDR1 and CDR2 from the germline V gene are LNHDA and SQIVND (reference sequence). The CDR3 sequence is 15 residues long.

The CDR3 nucleotides read TGTGCCAGTAGTCCCCGATCCACCGGGACAGGGGGCACCCCGATCTCCTACGAGCAGTACTTC. This gives the protein CASSPRSTGTGGTPISYEQYF. The rearrangement uses TRBV19 and TRBJ2-7; 12 bases match TRBD1. After removal of 5 bases from V and 0 bases from J, the junction contained 20 bases not matched to a gene. In germline, CDR1 is LNHDA, CDR2 SQIVND (reference sequence). The CDR3 is 21 residues long.

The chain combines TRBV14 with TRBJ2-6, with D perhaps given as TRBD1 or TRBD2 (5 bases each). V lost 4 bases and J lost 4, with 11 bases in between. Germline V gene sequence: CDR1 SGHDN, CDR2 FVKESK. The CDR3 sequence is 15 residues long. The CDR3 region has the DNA TGTGCCAGCAGCCCCCTCGGGGCAGGGGCCAACGTCCTGACTTTC. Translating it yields CASSPLGAGANVLTF. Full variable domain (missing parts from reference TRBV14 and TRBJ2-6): EAGVTQFPSHSVIEKGQTVTLRCDPISGHDNLYWYRRVMGKEIKFLLHFVKESKQDESGMPNNRFLAERTGGTYSTLKVQPAELEDSGVYFCASSPLGAGANVLTFGAGSRLTVL.

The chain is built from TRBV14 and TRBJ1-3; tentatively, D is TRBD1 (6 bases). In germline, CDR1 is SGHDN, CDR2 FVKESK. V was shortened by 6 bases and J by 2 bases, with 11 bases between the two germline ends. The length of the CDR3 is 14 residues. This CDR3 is CASRHTGTGNTIYF. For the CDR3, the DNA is TGTGCCAGCAGGCATACAGGGACTGGAAACACCATATATTTT.

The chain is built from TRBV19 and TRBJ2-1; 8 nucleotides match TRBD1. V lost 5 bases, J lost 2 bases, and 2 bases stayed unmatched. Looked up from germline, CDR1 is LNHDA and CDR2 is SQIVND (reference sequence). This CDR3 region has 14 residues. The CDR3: CASSVTGAYNEQFF. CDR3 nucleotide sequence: TGTGCCAGTAGTGTGACAGGGGCCTACAATGAGCAGTTCTTC.

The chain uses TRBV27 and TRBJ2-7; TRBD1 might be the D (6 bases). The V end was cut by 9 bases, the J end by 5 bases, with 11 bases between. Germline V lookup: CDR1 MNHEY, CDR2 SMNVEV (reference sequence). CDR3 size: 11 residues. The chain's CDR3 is CAREQGHEQYF. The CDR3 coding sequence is TGTGCCAGGGAACAGGGCCACGAGCAGTACTTC.

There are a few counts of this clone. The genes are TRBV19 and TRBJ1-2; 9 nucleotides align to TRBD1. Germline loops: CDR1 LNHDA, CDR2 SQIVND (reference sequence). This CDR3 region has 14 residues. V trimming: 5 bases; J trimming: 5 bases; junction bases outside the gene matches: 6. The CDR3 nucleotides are TGTGCCAGTAGTGGGCAGACAGGGGGGTATGGCTACACCTTC. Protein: CASSGQTGGYGYTF. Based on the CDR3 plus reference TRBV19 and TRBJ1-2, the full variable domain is DGGITQSPKYLFRKEGQNVTLSCEQNLNHDAMYWYRQDPGQGLRLIYYSQIVNDFQKGDIAEGYSVSREKKESFPLTVTSAQKNPTAFYLCASSGQTGGYGYTFGSGTRLTVV.

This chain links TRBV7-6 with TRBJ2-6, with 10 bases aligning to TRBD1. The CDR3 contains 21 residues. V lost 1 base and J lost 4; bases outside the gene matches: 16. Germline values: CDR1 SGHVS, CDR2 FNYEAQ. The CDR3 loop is CASSLDIPWTGGISGANVLTF. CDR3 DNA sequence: TGTGCCAGCAGCTTAGATATCCCGTGGACAGGGGGAATCTCGGGGGCCAACGTCCTGACTTTC.

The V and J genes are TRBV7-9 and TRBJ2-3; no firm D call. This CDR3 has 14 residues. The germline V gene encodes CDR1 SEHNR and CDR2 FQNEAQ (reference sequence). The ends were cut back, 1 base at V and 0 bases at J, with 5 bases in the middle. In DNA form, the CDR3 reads TGTGCCAGCAGCTTAGACCCCAGCACAGATACGCAGTATTTT. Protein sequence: CASSLDPSTDTQYF.

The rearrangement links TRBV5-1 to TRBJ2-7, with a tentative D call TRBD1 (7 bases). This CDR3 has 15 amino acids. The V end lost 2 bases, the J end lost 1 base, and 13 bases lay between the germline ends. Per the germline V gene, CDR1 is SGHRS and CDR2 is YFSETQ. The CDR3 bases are TGCGCCAGCAGCTTCTTGGAGGGGGCTTCCTACGAGCAGTACTTC. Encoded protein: CASSFLEGASYEQYF.

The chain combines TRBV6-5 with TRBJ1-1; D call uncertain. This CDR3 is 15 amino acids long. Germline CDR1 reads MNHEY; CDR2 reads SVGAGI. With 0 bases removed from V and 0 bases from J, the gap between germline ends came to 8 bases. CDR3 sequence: CASSYSPSLNTEAFF. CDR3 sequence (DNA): TGTGCCAGCAGTTACTCGCCCAGCCTGAACACTGAAGCTTTCTTT.

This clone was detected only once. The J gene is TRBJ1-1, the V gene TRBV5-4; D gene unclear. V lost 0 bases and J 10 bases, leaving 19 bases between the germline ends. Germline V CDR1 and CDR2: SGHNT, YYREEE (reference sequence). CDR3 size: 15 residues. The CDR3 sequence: CASSLGFASGSAAFF. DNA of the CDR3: TGTGCCAGCAGCTTGGGTTTTGCGTCGGGGTCGGCAGCTTTCTTT.

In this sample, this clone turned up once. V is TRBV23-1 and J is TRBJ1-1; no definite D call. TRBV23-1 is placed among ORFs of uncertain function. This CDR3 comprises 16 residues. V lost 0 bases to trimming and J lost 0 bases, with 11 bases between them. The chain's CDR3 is CASSQSVRRMNTEAFF. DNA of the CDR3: TGCGCCAGCAGTCAATCGGTACGGAGGATGAACACTGAAGCTTTCTTT.